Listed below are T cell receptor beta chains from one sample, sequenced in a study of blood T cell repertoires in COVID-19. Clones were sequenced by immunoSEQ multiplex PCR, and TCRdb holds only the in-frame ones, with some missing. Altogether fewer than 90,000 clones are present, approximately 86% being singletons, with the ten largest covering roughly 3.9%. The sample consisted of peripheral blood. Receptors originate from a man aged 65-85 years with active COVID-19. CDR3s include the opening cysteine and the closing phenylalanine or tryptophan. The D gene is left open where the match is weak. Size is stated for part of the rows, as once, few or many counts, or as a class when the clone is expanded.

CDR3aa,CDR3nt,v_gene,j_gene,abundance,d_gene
CASSMDRDGEQYF,TGTGCCAGTAGTATGGACAGGGACGGGGAGCAGTACTTC,TRBV19,TRBJ2-7,once,TRBD1
CASTNTDTQYF,TGTGCCAGCACCAACACAGATACGCAGTATTTT,TRBV5-4,TRBJ2-3,-,-
CASSLGPGYEQYF,TGTGCCAGCAGCTTAGGGCCGGGGTACGAGCAGTACTTC,TRBV7-8,TRBJ2-7,-,-
CASSLVGSGINTGELFF,TGTGCCAGCAGCTTAGTGGGTAGCGGGATAAACACCGGGGAGCTGTTTTTT,TRBV7-6,TRBJ2-2,-,TRBD2
CAWSVRVGSSGANVLTF,TGTGCCTGGAGTGTACGGGTGGGTAGCTCTGGGGCCAACGTCCTGACTTTC,TRBV30,TRBJ2-6,-,-
CASSLGQGAYNEQFF,TGCGCCAGCAGCCTTGGACAGGGAGCCTACAATGAGCAGTTCTTC,TRBV5-1,TRBJ2-1,-,TRBD1
CASSYGDKNTEAFF,TGTGCCAGCAGTTACGGGGACAAGAACACTGAAGCTTTCTTT,TRBV6-5,TRBJ1-1,once,-
CVTQTNTEAFF,TGTGTCACCCAAACTAACACTGAAGCTTTCTTT,TRBV28,TRBJ1-1,-,-
CASSLGTDLAKNIQYF,TGTGCCAGCAGCCTCGGGACTGATCTAGCCAAAAACATTCAGTACTTC,TRBV5-6,TRBJ2-4,-,-
CAISEVSTANYGYTF,TGTGCCATCAGTGAGGTCAGTACAGCTAACTATGGCTACACCTTC,TRBV10-3,TRBJ1-2,-,-
CASSPRWAGVGNEQFF,TGTGCCAGCAGCCCCCGGTGGGCGGGAGTGGGGAATGAGCAGTTCTTC,TRBV7-9,TRBJ2-1,-,TRBD2
CASSFRNSPLHF,TGTGCCAGCAGTTTCCGTAATTCACCCCTCCACTTT,TRBV6-5,TRBJ1-6,-,-
CASSRGGLAGFNEQFF,TGTGCCAGCAGCCGCGGCGGACTAGCGGGATTCAATGAGCAGTTCTTC,TRBV13,TRBJ2-1,-,TRBD2
CSATGGPYEQYF,TGCAGCGCGACAGGGGGGCCCTACGAGCAGTACTTC,TRBV29-1,TRBJ2-7,once,TRBD1
CASRTTGGPNQPQHF,TGTGCCAGCAGGACAACAGGGGGCCCGAATCAGCCCCAGCATTTT,TRBV21-1,TRBJ1-5,-,-
CASSIGGGRPTDTQYF,TGTGCCAGTAGTATAGGGGGCGGGAGACCCACAGATACGCAGTATTTT,TRBV19,TRBJ2-3,once,TRBD2
CASSSFNYGYTF,TGTGCCAGCAGCTCCTTTAACTATGGCTACACCTTC,TRBV11-2,TRBJ1-2,-,-
CASSQDGRGQMDNEQFF,TGCGCCAGCAGCCAAGACGGTAGGGGGCAAATGGACAATGAGCAGTTCTTC,TRBV4-3,TRBJ2-1,-,TRBD1
CASSLSGSGALTDTQYF,TGTGCCAGCAGTTTATCGGGTAGCGGAGCTCTCACAGATACGCAGTATTTT,TRBV27,TRBJ2-3,-,-
CASSPPGDNEQFF,TGTGCCAGCAGTCCCCCCGGGGACAATGAGCAGTTCTTC,TRBV7-2,TRBJ2-1,-,-
CATGRGAGAKNIQYF,TGTGCCACGGGCCGGGGGGCCGGGGCCAAAAACATTCAGTACTTC,TRBV10-3,TRBJ2-4,-,-
CASSPGQSWVHEQYF,TGTGCCAGCAGCCCCGGACAGTCTTGGGTCCACGAGCAGTACTTC,TRBV7-9,TRBJ2-7,once,-
CASSYRERAGSDEQYF,TGTGCCAGCAGTTATCGGGAGCGGGCGGGGAGCGACGAGCAGTACTTC,TRBV6-5,TRBJ2-7,-,-
CASSPRTAGDSYGYTF,TGCGCCAGCAGCCCTCGGACGGCTGGGGACAGCTATGGCTACACCTTC,TRBV4-3,TRBJ1-2,-,TRBD1
CASSMGREGQYTQYF,TGTGCCAGTAGTATGGGGCGGGAGGGCCAATATACGCAGTATTTT,TRBV19,TRBJ2-3,-,TRBD2
CASSQGGAGARTYEQYF,TGCGCCAGCAGCCAAGGGGGGGCGGGGGCGCGGACCTACGAGCAGTACTTC,TRBV4-3,TRBJ2-7,-,-
CASTPLVGEQYF,TGTGCCAGCACCCCACTAGTCGGGGAGCAGTACTTC,TRBV7-2,TRBJ2-7,-,-
CASSPRTGNSPLHF,TGTGCCAGCAGCCCGCGGACAGGGAATTCACCCCTCCACTTT,TRBV5-8,TRBJ1-6,-,TRBD1
CASSPPVPIPTQYF,TGTGCCAGCTCACCGCCCGTCCCTATACCGACCCAGTACTTC,TRBV18,TRBJ2-5,-,-
CASSLRADTQYF,TGTGCCAGCAGCTTACGTGCAGATACGCAGTATTTT,TRBV7-2,TRBJ2-3,few,-
CASSITGGGELFF,TGTGCCAGTAGTATCACAGGGGGCGGGGAGCTGTTTTTT,TRBV19,TRBJ2-2,-,TRBD1
CASSSDRENTEAFF,TGTGCCAGCAGCTCGGACAGGGAGAACACTGAAGCTTTCTTT,TRBV7-3,TRBJ1-1,once,TRBD1
CASSLGRASGRNTGELFF,TGTGCCAGCAGCTTAGGTAGAGCTAGCGGGAGGAACACCGGGGAGCTGTTTTTT,TRBV7-8,TRBJ2-2,few,TRBD2
CASSQVPVGYEQYF,TGTGCCAGCAGCCAGGTCCCGGTCGGTTACGAGCAGTACTTC,TRBV4-2,TRBJ2-7,-,-
CATSDPGTGVTGELFF,TGTGCCACCAGTGACCCCGGGACAGGGGTGACCGGGGAGCTGTTTTTT,TRBV24-1,TRBJ2-2,-,TRBD1
CASSPPSGRRGEQFF,TGTGCCAGCAGCCCCCCTAGCGGGAGGAGGGGTGAGCAGTTCTTC,TRBV6-5,TRBJ2-1,-,TRBD2
CASSVRASGSGEQYF,TGTGCCAGCAGCGTCCGGGCTAGCGGGAGCGGGGAGCAGTACTTC,TRBV5-5,TRBJ2-7,-,TRBD2
CASSQWAESSYNEQFF,TGTGCCAGCAGCCAATGGGCCGAGTCCTCCTACAATGAGCAGTTCTTC,TRBV4-2,TRBJ2-1,-,-
CASSLVGVAPPYEQYF,TGTGCCAGCAGCTTAGTGGGAGTGGCCCCCCCCTACGAGCAGTACTTC,TRBV7-2,TRBJ2-7,-,-
CASGLAGPNEQFF,TGTGCCAGCGGACTAGCGGGTCCCAATGAGCAGTTCTTC,TRBV19,TRBJ2-1,-,TRBD2